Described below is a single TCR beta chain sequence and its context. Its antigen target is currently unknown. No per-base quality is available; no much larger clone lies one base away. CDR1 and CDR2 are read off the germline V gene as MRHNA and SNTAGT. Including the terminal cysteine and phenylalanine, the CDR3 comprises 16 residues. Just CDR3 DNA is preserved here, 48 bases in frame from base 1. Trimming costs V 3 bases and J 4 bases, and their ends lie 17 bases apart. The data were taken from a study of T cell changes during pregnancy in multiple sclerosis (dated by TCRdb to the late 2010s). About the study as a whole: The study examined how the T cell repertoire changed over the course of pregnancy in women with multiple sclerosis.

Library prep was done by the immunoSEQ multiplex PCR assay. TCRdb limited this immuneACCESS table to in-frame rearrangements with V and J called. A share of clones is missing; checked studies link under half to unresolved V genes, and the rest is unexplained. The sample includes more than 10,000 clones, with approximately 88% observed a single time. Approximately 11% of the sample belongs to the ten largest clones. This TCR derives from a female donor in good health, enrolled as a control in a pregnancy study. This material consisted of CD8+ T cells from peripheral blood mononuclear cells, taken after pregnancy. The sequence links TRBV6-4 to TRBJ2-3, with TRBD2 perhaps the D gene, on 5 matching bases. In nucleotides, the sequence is TGTGCCAGCAGTGAGGGTGCGGGTTTGGCTGCAGATACGCAGTATTTT. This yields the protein CASSEGAGLAADTQYF.